The rows below give T cell receptor beta chains drawn from one sample of a study of cytomegalovirus exposure and HLA in healthy donors. Clones were sequenced by immunoSEQ multiplex PCR, and TCRdb holds only the in-frame ones, with some missing. The sample has about 73,000 clones; 80% are singletons. Sequenced material: PBMCs. The receptors here all came from a male donor in good health and CMV-seronegative. The CDR3 runs from the conserved cysteine through the conserved F or W. The order of the fields is J gene, D gene, V gene, CDR3 protein. D genes are given only for firm matches.

>TRBJ1-4|.|TRBV4-3
CASSQQTNEKLFF
>TRBJ2-5|.|TRBV5-4
CASRGQRRETQYF
>TRBJ1-4|TRBD1|TRBV4-1
CASSRTGTGGFTNEKLFF
>TRBJ1-5|TRBD1|TRBV6-5
CASSSRTGGKNQPQNF
>TRBJ1-1|TRBD1|TRBV5-4
CASSLAGGAGGVLDTEAFF
>TRBJ1-2|.|TRBV10-3
CAIRNTGTLYGYTF
>TRBJ2-6|.|TRBV18
CASSPVNSGANVLTF
>TRBJ1-5|.|TRBV7-2
CASSLDSNQPQNF
>TRBJ1-5|.|TRBV9
CASSSGYQPQHF
>TRBJ1-1|.|TRBV10-3
CAISGRTADTEAFF
>TRBJ2-7|TRBD2|TRBV4-2
CASSHGTGLDYEQYF
>TRBJ2-1|TRBD1|TRBV7-2
CASSLDRAGFNEQFF
>TRBJ2-1|TRBD1|TRBV27
CATTGDRDSYNEQFF
>TRBJ1-2|.|TRBV11-2
CASSWGFRGGGYTF
>TRBJ1-3|.|TRBV10-1
CASSESGNPGNTIYF
>.|.|TRBV30
CAWSGGTRSYEQYF
>TRBJ2-1|.|TRBV9
CASSVGTIWNEQFF
>TRBJ1-6|.|TRBV30
CAWSVTASPLHF
>TRBJ1-5|.|TRBV7-2
CASSSYSNQPQHF
>TRBJ1-2|TRBD1|TRBV7-9
CASSQQGNYGYTF
>TRBJ2-1|.|TRBV7-2
CASRPKLGGDEQFF
>TRBJ2-1|.|TRBV30
CAWRNTGLKFF
>TRBJ2-3|.|TRBV30
CAWSVRGRGRRRGTDTQYF
>TRBJ2-5|TRBD2|TRBV12-5
CASGPTGGLAGGTMETQYF
>TRBJ1-4|.|TRBV6-1
CASSDPPDEKLFF
>TRBJ2-3|TRBD2|TRBV28
CASKLRTSGRFREADTQYF
>TRBJ2-7|.|TRBV15
CATSRAGQYEQYF
>TRBJ2-3|TRBD2|TRBV5-1
CASSPGLAGAPTDTQYF
>TRBJ2-3|TRBD2|TRBV5-1
CASSLAGAGVTDTQYF
>TRBJ1-2|.|TRBV29-1
CSVEGQASNYGYTF
>TRBJ2-7|TRBD2|TRBV18
CASSPPASGGPRSYEQYF
>TRBJ2-1|TRBD2|TRBV28
CASWGGLAGAYNEQFF
>TRBJ2-3|TRBD2|TRBV2
CASSGFSGSVGRADTQYF
>TRBJ1-6|TRBD1|TRBV10-1
CASSANRGGSPLHF
>TRBJ1-1|.|TRBV6-1
CASSERGVNTEAFF
>TRBJ2-2|TRBD2|TRBV4-3
CASSHNSQGSGELFF
>TRBJ2-7|.|TRBV7-9
CASSRNQGEYF
>TRBJ1-1|.|TRBV5-1
CASSLVGVNTEAFF
>TRBJ2-6|.|TRBV6-1
CASSGGHLSSGANVLTF
>TRBJ2-7|.|TRBV5-4
CASSSFGGWAQYF
>TRBJ2-7|TRBD2|TRBV7-6
CASKASGTSYEQYF
>TRBJ2-1|TRBD2|TRBV5-1
CASKGTSGEQFF
>TRBJ2-5|TRBD1|TRBV5-4
CASSRSGGSGETQYF
>TRBJ1-2|.|TRBV27
CASRSRQTFYGYTF
>TRBJ1-2|TRBD1|TRBV15
CATSREAQGHYGYTF
>TRBJ2-2|TRBD1|TRBV9
CASSVTGNPGELFF
>TRBJ2-3|TRBD1|TRBV6-1
CASSTGASSTDTQYF
>TRBJ1-4|.|TRBV5-4
CASSSQGNEKLFF
>TRBJ1-2|.|TRBV21-1
CASRGQGF
>TRBJ2-3|.|TRBV5-1
CASSLDSYTDTQYF